There are many counts of the clone carrying this TCR beta chain. Described time point: newly diagnosed GD, antithyroid drugs for less than 3 months. From RNA extracted from PBMCs, the TCR library was made. These data are taken from a study of regulatory T cells in long-lasting Graves disease. The authors built TCR beta libraries using iRepertoire HTBI primers and Arm-PCR of CDR3 regions. Using its own MiXCR run on the multiplex PCR reads, TCRdb lists one record per CDR3 protein. The table shows approximately 400,000 distinct CDR3 sequences, with approximately 15% occurring only once. These data also featured in a second study, about T cells in Graves' hyperthyroidism and ophthalmopathy. That study reports: Most thyroid-expanded clonotypes above 0.001 were also found in blood. Patients with ophthalmopathy were separated from those with stable hyperthyroidism by a 13 V-J model.

The sample in question was peripheral blood mononuclear cells (PBMCs), obtained at new diagnosis, from a patient treated with antithyroid drugs. The sequence was collected from a woman in her thirties with Graves disease.

The CDR3 sequence is CASSLNTENTEAFF. In nucleotides, the CDR3 is TGTGCCAGCAGCTTAAACACCGAGAACACTGAAGCTTTCTTT. The chain joins TRBV13 to TRBJ1-1; no reliable D call. From germline, CDR1 is PRHDT and CDR2 FYEKMQ (reference sequence). V was clipped by 2 bases and J by 1 base, with 8 bases between them. The CDR3 length is 14 residues. The whole variable domain, filled in from reference TRBV13 and TRBJ1-1, reads AAGVIQSPRHLIKEKRETATLKCYPIPRHDTVYWYQQGPGQDPQFLISFYEKMQSDKGSIPDRFSAQQFSDYHSELNMSSLELGDSALYFCASSLNTENTEAFFGQGTRLTVV.